The 31 T cell receptor beta chains below all came from one sample that was sequenced in a study of control samples from healthy donors and cancer patients. This table comes from immunoSEQ multiplex PCR, and its TCRdb copy is limited to in-frame clones, with some not included. The top ten hold about 8.5% of the sample, which has under 200,000 clones, 85% to 95% seen once. Material for sequencing was blood. The receptor set was obtained from a middle-aged woman in good health.

This chain uses TRBV19 with TRBJ1-1; D unclear. Germline CDR1 and CDR2: LNHDA and SQIVND (reference sequence). V shed 0 bases and J shed 2 bases, with 4 bases lying between them. The CDR3 consists of 13 residues. CDR3 sequence reads: CASSIEGNTEAFF. CDR3 coding DNA: TGTGCCAGTAGTATAGAGGGTAACACTGAAGCTTTCTTT.

CDR3 sequence (DNA): TGCAGCGTTGACGATGACAGTAAGGGAGTGAAGCAGTACTTC. It encodes CSVDDDSKGVKQYF. The chain links TRBV29-1 to TRBJ2-7; D is perhaps TRBD1 or TRBD2 (5 bases each). CDR3 length: 14 amino acids. Deletions cut 3 bases from V and 8 bases from J, with 20 bases between. Germline V gives CDR1 SQVTM, CDR2 ANQGSEA.

V gene TRBV6-5 combines with J gene TRBJ2-7; D tentatively reads TRBD1 or TRBD2 (6 bases each). V was shortened by 5 bases and J by 1 base, with 15 bases between the two germline ends. There are 15 residues in the CDR3. CDR1 is MNHEY and CDR2 is SVGAGI in the germline V gene. The CDR3 is CASSPQGTASYEQYF. CDR3 bases: TGTGCCAGCAGTCCCCAGGGGACTGCTTCCTACGAGCAGTACTTC.

The chain couples TRBV10-3 to TRBJ2-1; D gene unclear. Germline V gives CDR1 ENHRY, CDR2 SYGVKD. V lost 3 bases and J 8 bases, leaving 8 bases between the germline ends. This CDR3 is 12 amino acids long. The CDR3 DNA sequence: TGTGCCATCAGTGATGGTTTGGATGAGCAGTTCTTC. It translates to CAISDGLDEQFF.

The chain combines TRBV3-1 (or the pseudogene TRBV3-2) with TRBJ1-2; D gene ambiguous. The CDR3 consists of 13 residues. Germline V CDR1 and CDR2: LGHDT, YNNKEL (reference sequence). Deletions cut 0 bases from V and 4 bases from J, with 6 bases between. CDR3 sequence reads: CASSQDTGYGYTF. In DNA form, the CDR3 reads TGTGCCAGCAGCCAAGATACGGGCTATGGCTACACCTTC.

The chain employs TRBV6-6 and TRBJ1-5; D uncertain. V shed 7 bases and J shed 2 bases, with 15 bases lying between them. CDR1 is MNHNY, CDR2 SVGAGI, per germline (reference sequence). The CDR3 spans 15 residues. The CDR3, as DNA: TGTGCCAGCATCTCTATGGCTTCAGGCAATCAGCCCCAGCATTTT. This translates into CASISMASGNQPQHF.

This chain links TRBV28 with TRBJ2-7, with D possibly matching TRBD1 (5 bases). Germline V gene lookup returns CDR1 MDHEN and CDR2 SYDVKM. The length of the CDR3 is 11 residues. V was pared by 8 bases and J by 9 bases, with 14 bases between. CDR3 sequence (DNA): TGTGCCAGCGGACCCAGGGTCGGGCAGTACTTC. Its protein is CASGPRVGQYF.

The chain employs TRBV6-5 and TRBJ2-3; 10 bases map to TRBD2. CDR3 length equals 14 residues. With 6 bases clipped from V and 7 bases from J, the junction kept 7 bases outside the gene matches. CDR1 is MNHEY and CDR2 is SVGAGI in the germline V gene. The CDR3 DNA sequence: TGTGCCAGCAGCAATAGCGGGGGGCGTAATACGCAGTATTTT. Translation: CASSNSGGRNTQYF.

The gene calls are TRBV9 and TRBJ2-6; D remains unclear. Germline V gene lookup returns CDR1 SGDLS and CDR2 YYNGEE. Deletions cut 0 bases from V and 3 bases from J, with 16 bases between. This CDR3 spans 18 amino acids. The CDR3 spells CASSVEAATPLGANVLTF. CDR3 nucleotide sequence: TGTGCCAGCAGCGTAGAGGCCGCCACCCCTCTTGGGGCCAACGTCCTGACTTTC.

This chain links TRBV27 with TRBJ2-7; unclear D gene. V gave up 9 bases and J gave up 0 bases, with 18 bases separating them. CDR1 and CDR2 from the germline V gene are MNHEY and SMNVEV (reference sequence). There are 15 residues in the CDR3. The CDR3 nucleotides are TGTGCCAGTCGTTTGAGACCGACCAACTCCTACGAGCAGTACTTC. Its translation: CASRLRPTNSYEQYF.

The chain joins TRBV10-1 to TRBJ2-3; tentatively, D is TRBD1 (6 bases). With 3 bases removed from V and 6 bases from J, the gap between germline ends came to 16 bases. The CDR3 extends over 15 amino acids. From germline, CDR1 is WNHNN and CDR2 SYGVQD (reference sequence). The CDR3 sequence is CASSDPRGQRDTQYF. CDR3 sequence (DNA): TGCGCCAGCAGTGACCCCAGGGGTCAGCGGGATACGCAGTATTTT.

About this clone itself: Germline and junction disagree at one end, which may indicate a read error. The chain links TRBV7-7 to TRBJ2-5; 7 bases align to TRBD2. This CDR3 spans 15 amino acids. In germline, CDR1 is SSHAT, CDR2 FNYEAQ (reference sequence). Here the CDR3 DNA reads TGTGCTAGCAGCGTCGGAGTGACTAGCACCGAGACCCAGTACTTC. Its translation is CASSVGVTSTETQYF.

The chain is built from TRBV19 and TRBJ1-1; D perhaps matches TRBD1 (5 bases). Per germline, CDR1 LNHDA and CDR2 SQIVND (reference sequence). The V end was cut by 3 bases, the J end by 3 bases, with 11 bases between. The CDR3 totals 14 residues. The CDR3 DNA follows: TGTGCCAGTAGTATTGGCAGGGCTTACACTGAAGCTTTCTTT. As protein: CASSIGRAYTEAFF.

This clone has a single count. The V gene is TRBV14, the J gene TRBJ2-7, with D unresolved. Germline-derived CDR1 and CDR2 are SGHDN and FVKESK. The CDR3 covers 13 residues. V was cut by 5 bases and J by 6 bases, with 14 bases left in between. CDR3 in amino acids: CASSSRGVTEQYF. The CDR3 DNA reads as TGTGCCAGCAGCTCGAGAGGAGTTACCGAGCAGTACTTC.

The J gene is TRBJ2-5, the V gene TRBV19; D remains ambiguous. This CDR3 spans 12 amino acids. Trimming stripped 4 bases from V and 5 bases from J, with 8 bases between. Per germline, CDR1 LNHDA and CDR2 SQIVND (reference sequence). The CDR3 nucleotides read TGTGCCAGTAGTACTGTCGGGGAGACCCAGTACTTC. As protein: CASSTVGETQYF.

This rearrangement joins TRBV7-2 to TRBJ2-2, with a possible D match to TRBD1 (5 bases). Germline V gives CDR1 SGHTA, CDR2 FQGNSA. The CDR3 runs to 15 residues. The V end lost 4 bases, the J end lost 6 bases, and 15 bases lay between the germline ends. The CDR3 loop is CASSSHEGVPGELFF. In DNA form, the CDR3 reads TGTGCCAGCAGCTCCCATGAAGGGGTACCCGGGGAGCTGTTTTTT.

The chain recombines TRBV4-2 with TRBJ1-5, with D perhaps matching TRBD1 (6 bases). There are 15 residues in the CDR3. Germline CDR1 reads LGHNA; CDR2 reads YNFKEQ. The V and J ends lost 4 bases and 5 bases respectively, with 15 bases between them. CDR3 sequence reads: CASSPTGQEHQPQHF. Written as DNA, the CDR3 is TGTGCCAGCAGCCCTACAGGGCAAGAGCATCAGCCCCAGCATTTT.

J is TRBJ2-7 and V is TRBV19, with D hard to call. Germline V gene data show CDR1 as LNHDA and CDR2 as SQIVND (reference sequence). V was pared by 6 bases and J by 5 bases, with 8 bases between. CDR3 size: 11 residues. CDR3: CASRGIHEQYF. CDR3 nucleotides: TGTGCCAGTAGGGGCATCCACGAGCAGTACTTC.

The chain employs TRBV4-3 and TRBJ1-1; D perhaps matches TRBD1 (5 bases). CDR1 and CDR2 from the germline V gene are LGHNA and YSLEER. The V end lost 1 base, the J end lost 5 bases, and 17 bases lay between the germline ends. The CDR3 is made up of 16 amino acids. The CDR3 region has the DNA TGCGCCAGCAGCCAAGCGGGGAGTGCAGGGAGGACTGAAGCTTTCTTT. Translating it yields CASSQAGSAGRTEAFF.

J is TRBJ2-3 and V is TRBV9; TRBD1 matches at 10 bases. Germline CDR1 SGDLS, CDR2 YYNGEE. J lost 3 bases, V lost 0 bases, and 1 base had no gene match. The CDR3 loop spans 15 amino acids. In DNA, the CDR3 is TGTGCCAGCAGCGTAGTGGGACAGGGGACAGATACGCAGTATTTT. This sequence encodes CASSVVGQGTDTQYF.

This clone appeared once. V gene TRBV15 combines with J gene TRBJ1-3, with no clear D. From germline, CDR1 is LNHNV and CDR2 YYDKDF (reference sequence). V was trimmed by 3 bases and J by 1 base, leaving 16 bases between them. The length of the CDR3 is 17 residues. The CDR3 nucleotides read TGTGCCACCAGCAGGGATGGCAGACGACGATCTGGAAACACCATATATTTT. Amino acid sequence: CATSRDGRRRSGNTIYF.

The V gene is TRBV4-3, the J gene TRBJ1-2, with 7 bases matching TRBD1. Germline CDR1 reads LGHNA; CDR2 reads YSLEER. The length of the CDR3 is 14 residues. V lost 3 bases, J lost 4 bases, and 5 bases stayed unmatched. The CDR3 reads CASSHATGSYGYTF. In DNA, the CDR3 is TGCGCCAGCAGCCACGCGACAGGGTCCTATGGCTACACCTTC.

This chain connects TRBV4-3 to TRBJ1-2, with no clear D. The CDR3 sequence is 15 residues long. V lost 3 bases and J 4 bases, leaving 15 bases between the germline ends. Germline V gives CDR1 LGHNA, CDR2 YSLEER. The CDR3 loop is CASSQVAGSVYGYTF. In DNA, the CDR3 is TGCGCCAGCAGCCAGGTCGCGGGATCGGTCTATGGCTACACCTTC.

The chain uses TRBV9 and TRBJ2-2, with 8 bases fitting TRBD2. J was trimmed by 2 bases and V by 2 bases; bases with no gene match: 8. Germline values: CDR1 SGDLS, CDR2 YYNGEE. The CDR3 is 17 amino acids. The CDR3 DNA reads as TGTGCCAGCAGCGTGGGCCCCCTAGCGGGCAACACCGGGGAGCTGTTTTTT. It is translated as CASSVGPLAGNTGELFF.

The chain joins TRBV2 to TRBJ1-1; D possibly corresponds to TRBD1 (5 bases). The CDR3 length is 19 residues. The V gene lost 3 bases and the J gene lost 4 bases, with 27 bases spanning the gap. In germline, CDR1 is SNHLY, CDR2 FYNNEI. The CDR3, as DNA: TGTGCCAGCAGTGAGTGGCGGGGGTCCTCGACAAGCCGGGGCACTGAAGCTTTCTTT. This sequence encodes CASSEWRGSSTSRGTEAFF. Combining the CDR3 with reference TRBV2 and TRBJ1-1 gives the whole variable domain EPEVTQTPSHQVTQMGQEVILRCVPISNHLYFYWYRQILGQKVEFLVSFYNNEISEKSEIFDDQFSVERPDGSNFTLKIRSTKLEDSAMYFCASSEWRGSSTSRGTEAFFGQGTRLTVV.

The J gene is TRBJ2-5, the V gene TRBV6-6, with no clear D. The germline V gene has CDR1 MNHNY and CDR2 SVGAGI (reference sequence). V was shortened by 2 bases and J by 2 bases, with 9 bases between the two germline ends. The CDR3 consists of 14 residues. CDR3 nucleotides: TGTGCCAGCAGTTACCAAACAACTCAAGAGACCCAGTACTTC. It specifies CASSYQTTQETQYF.

The chain links TRBV7-2 to TRBJ2-1, with D tentatively TRBD1 (6 bases). V lost 1 base to trimming and J lost 4 bases, with 11 bases between them. Germline lookup yields CDR1 SGHTA and CDR2 FQGNSA. CDR3 length: 15 residues. CDR3 sequence (DNA): TGTGCCAGCAGCTTAGGAGCAGGGGCGTACAATGAGCAGTTCTTC. Its translation: CASSLGAGAYNEQFF.

This clone was observed a single time. This sequence joins TRBV30 and TRBJ1-3; D gene uncertain. CDR3 size: 14 residues. CDR1 is GTSNPN and CDR2 is SVGIG in the germline V gene (reference sequence). The V end was cut by 3 bases, the J end by 4 bases, with 13 bases between. CDR3 coding DNA: TGTGCCTGGAGGGGATGGAGTGGCGGAAACACCATATATTTT. The encoded protein is CAWRGWSGGNTIYF. Based on the CDR3 plus reference TRBV30 and TRBJ1-3, the full variable domain is SQTIHQWPATLVQPVGSPLSLECTVEGTSNPNLYWYRQAAGRGLQLLFYSVGIGQISSEVPQNLSASRPQDRQFILSSKKLLLSDSGFYLCAWRGWSGGNTIYFGEGSWLTVV.

The chain carries TRBV9 and TRBJ1-1, with D unresolved. The CDR3 is made up of 15 amino acids. Germline CDR1 reads SGDLS; CDR2 reads YYNGEE. Deletions cut 0 bases from V and 1 base from J, with 10 bases between. The CDR3 nucleotides are TGTGCCAGCAGCGTAGGGCCGGGAACGAACACTGAAGCTTTCTTT. Translating gives CASSVGPGTNTEAFF.

CDR3 sequence reads: CAWSVLREGFTEAFF. DNA of the CDR3: TGTGCCTGGAGTGTACTCAGGGAAGGTTTTACTGAAGCTTTCTTT. This rearrangement joins TRBV30 to TRBJ1-1; D may be TRBD1 (5 bases). The CDR3 contains 15 residues. Trimming cost V 0 bases and J 5 bases, with 16 bases left between them. CDR1 is GTSNPN and CDR2 is SVGIG in the germline V gene (reference sequence).

The chain joins TRBV7-9 to TRBJ1-5, with D maybe TRBD1 (6 bases). The CDR3 is made up of 19 amino acids. Germline V gene data show CDR1 as SEHNR and CDR2 as FQNEAQ (reference sequence). Deletions cut 5 bases from V and 0 bases from J, with 23 bases between. CDR3 nucleotide sequence: TGTGCCAGCAGCGGCGACCGGGACAAAGGGGTCTTTAGCAATCAGCCCCAGCATTTT. It codes for CASSGDRDKGVFSNQPQHF.